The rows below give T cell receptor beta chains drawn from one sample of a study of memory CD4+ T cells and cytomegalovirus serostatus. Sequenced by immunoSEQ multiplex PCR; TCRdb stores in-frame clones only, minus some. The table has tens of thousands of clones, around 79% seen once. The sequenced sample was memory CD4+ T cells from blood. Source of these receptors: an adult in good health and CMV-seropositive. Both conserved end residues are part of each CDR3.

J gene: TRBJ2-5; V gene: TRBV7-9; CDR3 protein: CASSNFRQAVGGPQETQYF
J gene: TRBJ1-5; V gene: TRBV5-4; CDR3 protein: CASSLGGTTNQPQHF
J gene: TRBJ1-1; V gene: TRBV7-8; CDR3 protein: CASSFGETEAFF
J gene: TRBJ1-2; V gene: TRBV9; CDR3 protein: CASSFGEGAYGYTF
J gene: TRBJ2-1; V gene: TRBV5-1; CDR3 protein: CASSLAQTGSNEQFF
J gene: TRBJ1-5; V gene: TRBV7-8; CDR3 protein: CASSLGGTGWPQHF
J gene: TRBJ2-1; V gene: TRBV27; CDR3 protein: CASSRLQIRGSDEQFF
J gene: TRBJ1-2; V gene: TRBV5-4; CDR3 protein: CASSLDGRDYGYTF
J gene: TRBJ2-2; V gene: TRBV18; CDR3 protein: CASSDTGELFF
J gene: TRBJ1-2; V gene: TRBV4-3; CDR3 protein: CASSQEAGANYGYTF
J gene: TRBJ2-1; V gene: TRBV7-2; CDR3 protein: CASSLTNEQFF